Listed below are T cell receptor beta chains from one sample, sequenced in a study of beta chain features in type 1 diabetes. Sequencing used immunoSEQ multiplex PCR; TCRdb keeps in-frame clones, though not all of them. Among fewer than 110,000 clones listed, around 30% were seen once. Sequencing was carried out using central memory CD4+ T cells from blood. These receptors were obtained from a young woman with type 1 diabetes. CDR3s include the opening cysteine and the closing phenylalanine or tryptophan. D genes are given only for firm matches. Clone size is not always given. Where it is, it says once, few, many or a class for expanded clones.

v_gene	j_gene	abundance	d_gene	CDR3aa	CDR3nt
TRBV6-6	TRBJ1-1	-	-	CASRLSMNTEAFF	TGTGCCAGCCGACTGAGCATGAACACTGAAGCTTTCTTT
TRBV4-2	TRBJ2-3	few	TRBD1	CASSEGQGGSTDTQYF	TGTGCCAGCAGCGAGGGACAGGGTGGTAGCACAGATACGCAGTATTTT
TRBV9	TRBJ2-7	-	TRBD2	CASSAGLAGGPLHF	TGTGCCAGCAGCGCCGGACTAGCGGGAGGGCCACTCCACTTC
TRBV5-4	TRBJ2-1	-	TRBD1	CASSRTRTGASYNEQFF	TGTGCCAGCAGCCGGACCCGGACAGGGGCCTCCTACAATGAGCAGTTCTTC
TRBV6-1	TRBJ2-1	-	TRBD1	CASSGDRAGNEQFF	TGTGCCAGCAGTGGGGACAGGGCAGGCAATGAGCAGTTCTTC
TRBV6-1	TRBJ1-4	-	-	CASGGGQGREKLFF	TGTGCCAGCGGGGGAGGGCAGGGCCGGGAAAAACTGTTTTTT
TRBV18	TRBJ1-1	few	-	CASSPQPGESTEAFF	TGTGCCAGCTCACCGCAGCCAGGGGAGAGCACTGAAGCTTTCTTT
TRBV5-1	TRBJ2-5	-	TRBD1	CASSGTGVETQYF	TGCGCCAGCAGCGGCACAGGGGTAGAGACCCAGTACTTC
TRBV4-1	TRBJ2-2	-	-	CASSQDRWAGTLTGELFF	TGCGCCAGCAGCCAAGATAGGTGGGCCGGGACACTGACCGGGGAGCTGTTTTTT
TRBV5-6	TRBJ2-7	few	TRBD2	CASSVRAGVYYEQYF	TGTGCCAGCAGCGTCCGAGCGGGAGTTTATTACGAGCAGTACTTC
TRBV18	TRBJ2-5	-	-	CASSVQGRQETQYF	TGTGCCAGCTCTGTACAGGGGAGGCAAGAGACCCAGTACTTC
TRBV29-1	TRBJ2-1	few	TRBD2	CSAPGGASSYNEQFF	TGCAGCGCCCCGGGAGGGGCGAGCTCCTACAATGAGCAGTTCTTC
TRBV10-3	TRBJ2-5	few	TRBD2	CAISESSPGLAGETQYF	TGTGCCATCAGTGAGTCGTCGCCGGGACTAGCAGGAGAGACCCAGTACTTC
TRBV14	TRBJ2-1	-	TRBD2	CASRRNSGAANEQFF	TGTGCCAGCCGAAGAAATAGCGGGGCCGCCAATGAGCAGTTCTTC
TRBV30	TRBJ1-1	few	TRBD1	CAWSVGGRQGDTEAFF	TGTGCCTGGAGTGTGGGCGGGAGACAGGGGGACACTGAAGCTTTCTTT
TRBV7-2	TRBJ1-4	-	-	CASSRGLGGEKLFF	TGTGCCAGCAGCCGGGGGTTGGGTGGCGAAAAACTGTTTTTT
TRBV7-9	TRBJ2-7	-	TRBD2	CASTGGYEQYF	TGTGCCAGCACGGGGGGCTACGAGCAGTACTTC
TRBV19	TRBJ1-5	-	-	CASSSKRGGNRPQHF	TGTGCCAGTAGCTCAAAACGGGGGGGCAATAGGCCCCAGCATTTT
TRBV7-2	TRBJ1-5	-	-	CASSFLGGQPQHF	TGTGCCAGCAGCTTCTTAGGAGGTCAGCCCCAGCATTTT
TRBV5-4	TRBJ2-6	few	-	CASSLSGSGANVLTF	TGTGCCAGCAGCTTGAGCGGCTCTGGGGCCAACGTCCTGACTTTC
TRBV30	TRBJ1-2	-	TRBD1	CAWRMGQGNYGYTF	TGTGCCTGGAGGATGGGACAGGGTAACTATGGCTACACCTTC
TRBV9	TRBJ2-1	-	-	CASSVGEGYNEQFF	TGTGCCAGCAGCGTTGGAGAGGGCTACAATGAGCAGTTCTTC
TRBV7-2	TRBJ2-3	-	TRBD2	CASSLAVLAGGADTQYF	TGTGCCAGCAGCTTAGCGGTACTAGCGGGAGGCGCAGATACGCAGTATTTT
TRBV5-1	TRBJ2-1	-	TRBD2	CASSPLAGMYNEQFF	TGCGCCAGCAGCCCGCTAGCGGGAATGTACAATGAGCAGTTCTTC
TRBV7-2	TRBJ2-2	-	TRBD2	CASSRTSGSSTGELFF	TGTGCCAGCAGCCGGACTAGCGGGAGTAGTACCGGGGAGCTGTTTTTT
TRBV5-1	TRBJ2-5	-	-	CASSLEGEGGETQYF	TGCGCCAGCAGCTTAGAGGGTGAAGGGGGAGAGACCCAGTACTTC
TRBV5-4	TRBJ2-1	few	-	CASSLDKGVVYNEQFF	TGTGCCAGCAGCTTGGATAAGGGAGTAGTCTACAATGAGCAGTTCTTC
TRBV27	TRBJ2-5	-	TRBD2	CASSSWSGSGKTQYF	TGTGCCAGCAGTTCTTGGAGCGGGAGTGGAAAGACCCAGTACTTC
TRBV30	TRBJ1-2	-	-	CAWSGRAHYGYTF	TGTGCCTGGAGTGGCAGGGCGCACTATGGCTACACCTTC
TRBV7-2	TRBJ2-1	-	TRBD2	CASSPGEGGYNEQFF	TGTGCCAGCAGCCCCGGGGAGGGAGGCTACAATGAGCAGTTCTTC
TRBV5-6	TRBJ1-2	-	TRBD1	CASSPRQGRSGYTF	TGTGCCAGCAGCCCCAGACAGGGGAGGAGTGGCTACACCTTC
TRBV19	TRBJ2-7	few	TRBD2	CATRSGLGRYEQYF	TGTGCCACCCGATCGGGACTAGGGAGGTACGAGCAGTACTTC
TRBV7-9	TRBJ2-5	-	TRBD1	CASSWDRQETQYF	TGTGCCAGCAGCTGGGACAGACAAGAGACCCAGTACTTC
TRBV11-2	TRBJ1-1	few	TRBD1	CASSLVGTVNTEAFF	TGTGCCAGCAGCTTAGTCGGGACAGTGAACACTGAAGCTTTCTTT
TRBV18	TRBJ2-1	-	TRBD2	CASSRGRGPNEQFF	TGTGCCAGCTCACGCGGGAGAGGTCCCAATGAGCAGTTCTTC
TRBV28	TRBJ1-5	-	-	CASRSPQGHSQPQHF	TGTGCCAGCAGGTCACCTCAGGGGCACAGCCAGCCCCAGCATTTT
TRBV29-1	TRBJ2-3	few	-	CSAGGGTSTDTQYF	TGCAGCGCGGGGGGCGGTACTAGCACAGATACGCAGTATTTT
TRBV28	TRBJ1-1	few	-	CATGQGNTEAFF	TGTGCCACCGGTCAGGGGAACACTGAAGCTTTCTTT
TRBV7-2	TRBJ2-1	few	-	CASSFRGSVLNEQFF	TGTGCCAGCAGCTTCCGGGGTAGCGTACTTAATGAGCAGTTCTTC
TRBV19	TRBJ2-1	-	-	CASRARGEKGLNEQFF	TGTGCCAGTAGAGCCAGGGGGGAAAAGGGCCTGAATGAGCAGTTCTTC
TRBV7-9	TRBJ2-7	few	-	CASSSAYEQYF	TGTGCCAGCAGCTCGGCCTACGAGCAGTACTTC
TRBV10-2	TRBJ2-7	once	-	CASSSSYPYEQYF	TGCGCCAGCAGCTCTAGTTATCCCTACGAGCAGTACTTC